Below, 2 T cell receptor beta chains from the same sample are listed, as sequenced in a study of T cell responses to AZD1222 COVID-19 vaccine. Assay used: immunoSEQ multiplex PCR; TCRdb lists only in-frame clones, some missing. The data hold 110,000 to 150,000 clones, with 90% to 95% observed a single time. Source: peripheral blood, taken on day 0 of AZD1222 vaccination. The source is an adult in good health.

J is TRBJ2-5 and V is TRBV12-3 or TRBV12-4, with D possibly TRBD2 on 6 matching bases. There are 12 residues in the CDR3. Trimming stripped 5 bases from V and 6 bases from J, with 10 bases between. The CDR3 DNA reads as TGTGCCAGCAGTACTAGCATCCAGACCCAGTACTTC. Protein sequence: CASSTSIQTQYF.

This chain joins TRBV7-2 and TRBJ2-6, with no clear D. V was pared by 0 bases and J by 0 bases, with 12 bases between. From germline, CDR1 is SGHTA and CDR2 FQGNSA. This CDR3 contains 18 residues. The DNA of the CDR3 is TGTGCCAGCAGCTTAGCAGTACTCTTGAACTCTGGGGCCAACGTCCTGACTTTC. The encoded protein is CASSLAVLLNSGANVLTF.